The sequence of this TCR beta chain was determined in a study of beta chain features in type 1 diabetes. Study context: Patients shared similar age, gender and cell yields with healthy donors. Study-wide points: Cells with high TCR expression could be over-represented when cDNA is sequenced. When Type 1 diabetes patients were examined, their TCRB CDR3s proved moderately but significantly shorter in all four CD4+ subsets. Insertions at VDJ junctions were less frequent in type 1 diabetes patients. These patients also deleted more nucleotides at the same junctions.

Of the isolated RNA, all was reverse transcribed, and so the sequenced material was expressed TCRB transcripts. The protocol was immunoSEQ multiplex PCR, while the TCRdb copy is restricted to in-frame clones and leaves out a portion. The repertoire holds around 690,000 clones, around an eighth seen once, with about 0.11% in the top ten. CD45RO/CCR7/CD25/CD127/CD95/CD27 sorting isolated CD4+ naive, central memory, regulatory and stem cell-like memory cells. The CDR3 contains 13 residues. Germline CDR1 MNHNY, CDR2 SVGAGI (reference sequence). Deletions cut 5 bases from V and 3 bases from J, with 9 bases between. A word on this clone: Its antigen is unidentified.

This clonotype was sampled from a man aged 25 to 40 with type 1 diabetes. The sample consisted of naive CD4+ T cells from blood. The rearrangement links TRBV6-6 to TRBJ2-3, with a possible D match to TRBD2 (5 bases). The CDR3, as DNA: TGTGCCAGCAGTGAGGGTGGGACAGATACGCAGTATTTT. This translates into CASSEGGTDTQYF.